This paragraph reports one T cell receptor beta chain. Here immunoSEQ multiplex PCR was the method, and the copy in TCRdb shows in-frame clones only, minus some. The repertoire holds fewer than 500,000 clones, with around 88% as singletons. These data come from a study of blood T cell repertoires in COVID-19. V gave up 6 bases and J gave up 2 bases, with 10 bases separating them. Per germline, CDR1 SNHLY and CDR2 FYNNEI. The CDR3 loop spans 13 amino acids. Sequenced: peripheral blood. The genes are TRBV2 and TRBJ1-1; D is possibly TRBD1 (6 bases). The receptor was isolated from a young woman with acute or convalescent COVID-19. CDR3 residues: CASRVRGNTEAFF. The CDR3 DNA reads as TGTGCCAGCAGGGTCAGGGGCAACACTGAAGCTTTCTTT.